This TCR beta chain was recovered during a study of identical twins listed by TCRdb under 2016. As for the study more broadly: To test whether fetal clonotypes persist, the study used deep sequencing on TCR alpha and beta repertoires from monozygotic twins, unrelated adults of various ages, and cord blood. Replicate twin experiments were performed at different times using different library preparation protocols to rule out contamination.

This clonotype came up a few times. Its cognate antigen has yet to be identified. No base-level quality is on record; no much larger clone is a single base apart. V is clipped by 0 bases and J by 4 bases, and the sequence between their germline boundaries is 9 bases long. From a lookup of the germline V gene, CDR1 and CDR2 are ENHRY and SYGVKD. From cysteine to phenylalanine, the CDR3 is 14 amino acids long. CDR3 DNA is the only sequence kept; it has 42 bases, read in frame from the first base. The study at large found these results: Fewer insertions were carried by abundant cord blood beta clonotypes, a similar but weaker trend appeared in young adult naive repertoires, and no such trend appeared in memory repertoires. Because the same donors could not be followed over many years, conclusions were based on cross-sectional statistical analysis. Out-of-frame TCR alpha sequences shared between twins showed an excess of low generation-probability sequences compared with coincidental sharing between unrelated individuals. A weaker excess of twin sharing was found in beta out-of-frame sequences because the signal-to-noise ratio was lowered by fewer shared sequences. Out-of-frame TCR alpha sharing in monozygotic twins was systematically underestimated by recombination models, whereas sharing between unrelated individuals was in agreement with the recombination models. Zero-insertion analyses could be partly confounded by invariant T cells such as MAIT and iNKT, though diverse VJ usage argued against such confounding for most clonotypes.

Library creation used 5' RACE. Sequencing relied on an Illumina HiSeq 2000. A universal primer binding site was added through template switching, and the final cDNA carried a unique molecular identifier so that TCR cDNA molecules could be counted accurately. Specific primers in the conserved constant-segment region were used to synthesize first-strand cDNA for the TCR alpha and beta chains. Each cDNA library was double barcoded, with a SMART-Mk sample barcode plus Illumina barcodes, to control for contamination. Two successive PCR steps introduced TruSeq adapter sequences along with Illumina sample barcodes. The TCR alpha and beta cDNA libraries were sequenced on the Illumina HiSeq platform using custom primers. Under the source paper's analysis protocol: Raw reads were processed with MiGEC to extract unique molecular identifiers, and MiXCR was used to determine CDR3 positions. For each individual, recombination models were inferred using an EM algorithm with the repgenHMM and IGoR tools. The tcR package in R was used for shared clonotype analysis, with sharing normalized by the product of cloneset sizes. To study raw recombination free of thymic and clonal selection effects, out-of-frame nonproductive sequences were analyzed. The public reads were quality trimmed at Q25 with fastp and then assembled into clones with MiXCR by TCRdb, keeping productive beta chains. Each entry is one CDR3 protein sequence, shown with its most common DNA and genes. TCRdb's processing, not the authors', yielded these V and J calls. For this sample the table gives 400,000 to 550,000 distinct CDR3 sequences, of which around 20% were detected only once. Roughly 0.91% of the sample rests with the top ten.

Every donor in the study was a healthy Caucasian. Three pairs of female monozygotic twins, all aged about 18 to 30 years, were included in the twin cohort. CD4+ and CD8+ T cell populations were isolated with positive isolation kits from Invitrogen. The data were also submitted as part of a second study, on T cells expressing NK-cell markers. As noted in the second study: In sorted CD3+CD56+NKG2C+, CD3+CD56+NKG2C- and CD3+CD56-NKG2C+ T-cell subsets from 8 or 9 donors, TCR beta-chain repertoires were profiled. Of the eight sequenced donors, seven were found to be HCMV-seropositive and one was found to be HCMV-seronegative. To restrict sorting to alphabetaTCR-expressing T cells, an anti-gammadeltaTCR antibody was added in several experiments. For 5 or 6 donors, the dominant CD3+CD56+NKG2C+ clonotypes were among the top 10 CD8+ clonotypes and accounted for about 1.0-7.5% of CD8+ T cells. Those dominant clonotypes were again the most abundant among CD3+CD56-NKG2C+ cells in a few donors, at about 28.3-65%. Whether the expanded NKG2C-expressing T cell clones were specific for HCMV antigens was left unclear. The eight sequenced donors were randomly selected healthy volunteers, three men and five women. A commercial ELISA kit detecting HCMV-specific IgG in serum was used to determine HCMV serostatus. Reads were demultiplexed and grouped by UMI with MIGEC, and clonotypes were assembled and quantified with MiTCR. To remove erroneous sequences, TCR cDNA sequences were retained only when supported by two or more reads. The tcR package was used for downstream repertoire analysis, and clonotypes were matched across fractions by CDR3 nucleotide sequence plus V segment. VDJmatch was used to annotate antigen specificity against VDJdb, with one amino acid substitution in CDR3 permitted.

This TCR was recovered from a woman under 30 in good health. Recombination connected TRBV10-3 to TRBJ1-1; a weak D assignment points to TRBD1 (5 bases agree). The specimen sequenced was CD4+ T cells sorted from blood. CDR3 loop: CAISESRGGTEAFF. Here is the DNA: TGTGCCATCAGTGAGTCACGCGGGGGCACTGAAGCTTTCTTT.